This T cell receptor beta chain was identified during a study of molecular identifiers for immune sequencing clone quantification. The V and J ends lost 1 base and 13 bases, in that order; junction bases with no gene match: 10. This CDR3 is 13 amino acids long. CDR1 SQVTM and CDR2 ANQGSEA come from the germline V gene. In TCRdb, the PCR reads were re-called with MiXCR into one record per CDR3 protein. The sample lists 85,000 to 95,000 distinct CDR3 sequences; 15% to 20% were seen once. This clonotype was seen at least ten times. This chain uses TRBV29-1 with TRBJ2-1, with TRBD2 matching 7 bases. This TCR derives from a human donor in good health. Some libraries in this study had Jurkat cell RNA spiked in. The sequencing input was naive CD8+ T cells from blood, with Jurkat cell RNA spiked in. Subset denoted: FACS-sorted CD8+CD4-CCR7+CD45RA+ naive T cells. CDR3 residues: CSVEVTELAAQFF. CDR3 nucleotides: TGCAGCGTTGAAGTTACCGAGCTAGCGGCCCAGTTCTTC.